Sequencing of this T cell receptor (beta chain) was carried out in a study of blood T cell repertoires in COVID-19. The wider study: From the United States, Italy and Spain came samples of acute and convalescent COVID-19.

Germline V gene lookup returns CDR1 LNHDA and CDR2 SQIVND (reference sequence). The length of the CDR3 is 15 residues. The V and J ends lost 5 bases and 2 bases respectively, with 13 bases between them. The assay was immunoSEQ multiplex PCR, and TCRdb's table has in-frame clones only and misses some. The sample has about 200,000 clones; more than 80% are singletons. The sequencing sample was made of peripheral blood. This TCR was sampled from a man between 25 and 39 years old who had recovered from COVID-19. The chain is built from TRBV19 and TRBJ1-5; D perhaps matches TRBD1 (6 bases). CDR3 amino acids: CASSLLDSRNQPQHF. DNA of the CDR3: TGTGCCAGTAGTTTGTTGGACAGTCGCAATCAGCCCCAGCATTTT.